This T cell receptor (beta chain) comes out of a study of T cells after yellow fever vaccination. Study results and limitations: Booster samples showed a return of most primary-vaccination clones (roughly 95% CD4, around 88% CD8).

Per germline, CDR1 SGHNT and CDR2 YYREEE (reference sequence). The CDR3 has 14 amino acids. Between the trimmed V and J ends, which lost 4 bases and 4 bases, there was a span of 14 bases. They built TCR cDNA with 5'RACE template switching, a step that put in a universal primer site and UMIs. TCRdb re-called the 5' RACE reads through MiXCR, storing one row per CDR3 protein. The table shows a few hundred thousand distinct CDR3 sequences, with around 3.9% occurring only once. Of note for this clonotype: The target antigen is unknown.

The receptor comes from a man between 18 and 29 years old who received the YFV17D yellow fever vaccine. The gene calls are TRBV5-4 and TRBJ1-1; no firm D call. Sequencing was performed on PBMCs, taken on the day of the yellow fever booster vaccination. The CDR3 reads CASSVDRLGTEAFF. As DNA, the CDR3 is TGTGCCAGCAGCGTCGACCGGCTGGGCACTGAAGCTTTCTTT.